The rows below give T cell receptor beta chains drawn from one sample of a study of blood T cell repertoires in COVID-19. TCRdb keeps only in-frame clones here, not all; method: immunoSEQ multiplex PCR. The sample has over 110,000 clones, roughly 90% seen once; the top ten hold over 1.5%. Sequencing was performed on peripheral blood. The receptors derive from a man in his 70s with acute or convalescent COVID-19. CDR3s include the opening cysteine and the closing phenylalanine or tryptophan. Each record gives: D gene, V gene, J gene, clone size, CDR3 DNA, CDR3 protein. The D gene is left open where the match is weak. Clone sizes are given selectively: once, few, many, or a class where the clone is expanded.

d_call: -; v_call: TRBV6-5; j_call: TRBJ2-7; clone_size: -; cdr3_nt: TGTGCCAGCAGTCTTTCAGGGATCTCCTACGAGCAGTACTTC; cdr3_aa: CASSLSGISYEQYF
d_call: -; v_call: TRBV6-6; j_call: TRBJ2-1; clone_size: -; cdr3_nt: TGTGCCAGCAGTTACGCCAGGGTAGGTGAGCAGTTCTTC; cdr3_aa: CASSYARVGEQFF
d_call: -; v_call: TRBV3-1/TRBV3-2; j_call: TRBJ2-1; clone_size: few; cdr3_nt: TGTGCCAGCAGCCCGACAGGCCGACGGGTGTTCTTC; cdr3_aa: CASSPTGRRVFF
d_call: TRBD1; v_call: TRBV28; j_call: TRBJ1-2; clone_size: -; cdr3_nt: TGTGCCAGCAGAGGACAGGGTGACGGCTACACCTTC; cdr3_aa: CASRGQGDGYTF
d_call: TRBD2; v_call: TRBV28; j_call: TRBJ2-7; clone_size: -; cdr3_nt: TGTGCCAGCAGTTTACCTTTAACTAGCGGGAGGTTAGGGGAGCAGTACTTC; cdr3_aa: CASSLPLTSGRLGEQYF
d_call: -; v_call: TRBV7-2; j_call: TRBJ1-3; clone_size: -; cdr3_nt: TGTGCCAGCAGCTTAAACCCCAGGGCGAGTGGAAACACCATATATTTT; cdr3_aa: CASSLNPRASGNTIYF
d_call: -; v_call: TRBV30; j_call: TRBJ1-1; clone_size: -; cdr3_nt: TGTGCCTGGAGTGCCAAGGACATGAACACTGAAGCTTTCTTT; cdr3_aa: CAWSAKDMNTEAFF
d_call: -; v_call: TRBV10-2; j_call: TRBJ1-4; clone_size: -; cdr3_nt: TGCGCCAGCAGTGAGCTCATGGCCACTAATGAAAAACTGTTTTTT; cdr3_aa: CASSELMATNEKLFF
d_call: TRBD1; v_call: TRBV6-5; j_call: TRBJ2-3; clone_size: -; cdr3_nt: TGTGCCAGCAGACGACAGGGAGTGGATACGCAGTATTTT; cdr3_aa: CASRRQGVDTQYF
d_call: -; v_call: TRBV5-6; j_call: TRBJ1-6; clone_size: -; cdr3_nt: TGTGCCAGCAGCCCCTACGGGGGAAATTCACCCCTCCACTTT; cdr3_aa: CASSPYGGNSPLHF
d_call: TRBD1; v_call: TRBV6-5; j_call: TRBJ2-5; clone_size: -; cdr3_nt: TGTGCCAGCGGGACAGGCTTCCAAGAGACCCAGTACTTC; cdr3_aa: CASGTGFQETQYF
d_call: -; v_call: TRBV3-1/TRBV3-2; j_call: TRBJ2-7; clone_size: -; cdr3_nt: TGTGCCAGCAGCCAAGACGTGAGCGAGCAGTACTTC; cdr3_aa: CASSQDVSEQYF
d_call: TRBD1; v_call: TRBV20-1; j_call: TRBJ2-7; clone_size: -; cdr3_nt: TGCAGTGCTAGTGTATCCCGACAGGGTGCCTACGAGCAGTACTTC; cdr3_aa: CSASVSRQGAYEQYF
d_call: -; v_call: TRBV27; j_call: TRBJ1-6; clone_size: -; cdr3_nt: TGTGCCAGCAGTTTAACCGGACAGTTTGGGTCACCCCTCCACTTT; cdr3_aa: CASSLTGQFGSPLHF
d_call: -; v_call: TRBV6-2/TRBV6-3; j_call: TRBJ1-2; clone_size: -; cdr3_nt: TGTGCCAGCAGTTATCCTCGGGACTATGGCTACACCTTC; cdr3_aa: CASSYPRDYGYTF
d_call: TRBD1; v_call: TRBV11-2; j_call: TRBJ2-5; clone_size: -; cdr3_nt: TGTGCCAGCAGCTCAGCCGGGACAGGGCGAGAGACCCAGTACTTC; cdr3_aa: CASSSAGTGRETQYF
d_call: -; v_call: TRBV18; j_call: TRBJ2-1; clone_size: -; cdr3_nt: TGTGCCAGCTCACCAGGCGCGGGACAGACATACAATGAGCAGTTCTTC; cdr3_aa: CASSPGAGQTYNEQFF
d_call: -; v_call: TRBV2; j_call: TRBJ1-2; clone_size: -; cdr3_nt: TGTGCCAGCAGTGAAGCCCGAGGGTCGGAGCGACGTGGCTACACCTTC; cdr3_aa: CASSEARGSERRGYTF
d_call: TRBD2; v_call: TRBV2; j_call: TRBJ2-3; clone_size: once; cdr3_nt: TGTGCCAGCAGTCCCCGACTAGCGGTCACAGATACGCAGTATTTT; cdr3_aa: CASSPRLAVTDTQYF
d_call: -; v_call: TRBV3-1/TRBV3-2; j_call: TRBJ1-1; clone_size: -; cdr3_nt: TGTGCCAGCAGCTACCGGGAGTTCACTGAAGCTTTCTTT; cdr3_aa: CASSYREFTEAFF
d_call: TRBD1; v_call: TRBV15; j_call: TRBJ2-2; clone_size: -; cdr3_nt: TGTGCCACCAGCAGGGACAGGGGGAACACCGGGGAGCTGTTTTTT; cdr3_aa: CATSRDRGNTGELFF
d_call: TRBD1; v_call: TRBV24-1; j_call: TRBJ1-5; clone_size: few; cdr3_nt: TGTGCCACCAGTGATGGGACAGTCGGCCAGCCCCAGCATTTT; cdr3_aa: CATSDGTVGQPQHF
d_call: -; v_call: TRBV3-1/TRBV3-2; j_call: TRBJ2-2; clone_size: -; cdr3_nt: TGTGCCAGCAGCCAGGGACTGTACACCGGGGAGCTGTTTTTT; cdr3_aa: CASSQGLYTGELFF
d_call: -; v_call: TRBV6-6; j_call: TRBJ2-3; clone_size: -; cdr3_nt: TGTGCCAGCAAAGGGGGCACAGATACGCAGTATTTT; cdr3_aa: CASKGGTDTQYF
d_call: TRBD1; v_call: TRBV7-8; j_call: TRBJ1-1; clone_size: -; cdr3_nt: TGTGCCAGCAGCTCATTGACAGGGCATAACACTGAAGCTTTCTTT; cdr3_aa: CASSSLTGHNTEAFF
d_call: -; v_call: TRBV25-1; j_call: TRBJ1-1; clone_size: -; cdr3_nt: TGTGCCAGCAGTCCCTGGGAGCAAGGAGCTTTCTTT; cdr3_aa: CASSPWEQGAFF
d_call: TRBD1; v_call: TRBV27; j_call: TRBJ2-7; clone_size: -; cdr3_nt: TGTGCCAGCAGTTTCGGGACAGGGTATGGCGAGCAGTACTTC; cdr3_aa: CASSFGTGYGEQYF
d_call: TRBD1; v_call: TRBV24-1; j_call: TRBJ1-2; clone_size: -; cdr3_nt: TGTGCCACCAGTGGGGACAGGGAGTATGGCTACACCTTC; cdr3_aa: CATSGDREYGYTF
d_call: TRBD1; v_call: TRBV28; j_call: TRBJ1-4; clone_size: -; cdr3_nt: TGTGCCAGCAGTTTCCAAGGGACAGGGGGCCCCGCGAATGAAAAACTGTTTTTT; cdr3_aa: CASSFQGTGGPANEKLFF
d_call: TRBD1; v_call: TRBV6-5; j_call: TRBJ1-2; clone_size: -; cdr3_nt: TGTGCCAGCAGCCTCCGGACAGGGCGATACTATGGCTACACCTTC; cdr3_aa: CASSLRTGRYYGYTF
d_call: TRBD2; v_call: TRBV6-5; j_call: TRBJ2-3; clone_size: once; cdr3_nt: TGTGCCAGCAGAGTCAGCGGGAGCGGAGATACGCAGTATTTT; cdr3_aa: CASRVSGSGDTQYF
d_call: -; v_call: TRBV10-1; j_call: TRBJ1-1; clone_size: -; cdr3_nt: TGCGCCAGCAGTGTTCCAGGGTCGGCTGAAGCTTTCTTT; cdr3_aa: CASSVPGSAEAFF
d_call: TRBD2; v_call: TRBV4-1; j_call: TRBJ2-1; clone_size: few; cdr3_nt: TGCGCCAGCAGCCAGGGAACTAGCGGGGAGTCCTACAATGAGCAGTTCTTC; cdr3_aa: CASSQGTSGESYNEQFF
d_call: TRBD1; v_call: TRBV11-2; j_call: TRBJ1-3; clone_size: -; cdr3_nt: TGTGCCAGCAGCGCTCGGACAGGGAAGGTTGTCACCATATATTTT; cdr3_aa: CASSARTGKVVTIYF
d_call: -; v_call: TRBV6-6; j_call: TRBJ1-1; clone_size: -; cdr3_nt: TGTGCCAGCAGATCCCCGGGGGTGAACACTGAAGCTTTCTTT; cdr3_aa: CASRSPGVNTEAFF
d_call: TRBD2; v_call: TRBV7-2; j_call: TRBJ2-3; clone_size: once; cdr3_nt: TGTGCCAGCAGCTTGGGGGGAGGGCCCGATACGCAGTATTTT; cdr3_aa: CASSLGGGPDTQYF
d_call: -; v_call: TRBV25-1; j_call: TRBJ1-2; clone_size: -; cdr3_nt: TGTGCCAGCAGGGAGACAGGCTGGTATGGCTACACCTTC; cdr3_aa: CASRETGWYGYTF
d_call: -; v_call: TRBV21-1; j_call: TRBJ2-5; clone_size: once; cdr3_nt: TGTGCCAGCACCCGAAGGGGCCGTTTGTTTTATCTCCTGAGCCTACAAGAGACCCAGTACTTC; cdr3_aa: CASTRRGRLFYLLSLQETQYF
d_call: TRBD1; v_call: TRBV7-9; j_call: TRBJ2-5; clone_size: -; cdr3_nt: TGTGCCAGCAGCTTCCGGGACAGGGGCCGAGAGACCCAGTACTTC; cdr3_aa: CASSFRDRGRETQYF
d_call: -; v_call: TRBV11-1; j_call: TRBJ2-7; clone_size: -; cdr3_nt: TGTGCCAGCAGCTTAAGCAGGTCGTACGAGCAGTACTTC; cdr3_aa: CASSLSRSYEQYF
d_call: -; v_call: TRBV6-5; j_call: TRBJ2-5; clone_size: -; cdr3_nt: TGTGCCAGCAGTTACTCTACAGGAGAAGAGACCCAGTACTTC; cdr3_aa: CASSYSTGEETQYF
d_call: TRBD1; v_call: TRBV6-5; j_call: TRBJ2-1; clone_size: once; cdr3_nt: TGTGCCAGCAGTCTTAGGGACAGTACCTACAATGAGCAGTTCTTC; cdr3_aa: CASSLRDSTYNEQFF
d_call: -; v_call: TRBV28; j_call: TRBJ1-2; clone_size: once; cdr3_nt: TGTGCCAGCAGTTTATCAAGCCCGCACAGGGGCTACACCTTC; cdr3_aa: CASSLSSPHRGYTF
d_call: TRBD2; v_call: TRBV10-1; j_call: TRBJ2-7; clone_size: -; cdr3_nt: TGCGCCAGCAGTGCAAGCGGGAGACCTAACGAGCAGTACTTC; cdr3_aa: CASSASGRPNEQYF
d_call: -; v_call: TRBV19; j_call: TRBJ2-1; clone_size: -; cdr3_nt: TGTGCCAGTAGTCCGCGTCCGGATGAGCAGTTCTTC; cdr3_aa: CASSPRPDEQFF
d_call: -; v_call: TRBV11-2; j_call: TRBJ1-2; clone_size: once; cdr3_nt: TGTGCCAGCAGCCCTACAGGCTATGGCTACACCTTC; cdr3_aa: CASSPTGYGYTF